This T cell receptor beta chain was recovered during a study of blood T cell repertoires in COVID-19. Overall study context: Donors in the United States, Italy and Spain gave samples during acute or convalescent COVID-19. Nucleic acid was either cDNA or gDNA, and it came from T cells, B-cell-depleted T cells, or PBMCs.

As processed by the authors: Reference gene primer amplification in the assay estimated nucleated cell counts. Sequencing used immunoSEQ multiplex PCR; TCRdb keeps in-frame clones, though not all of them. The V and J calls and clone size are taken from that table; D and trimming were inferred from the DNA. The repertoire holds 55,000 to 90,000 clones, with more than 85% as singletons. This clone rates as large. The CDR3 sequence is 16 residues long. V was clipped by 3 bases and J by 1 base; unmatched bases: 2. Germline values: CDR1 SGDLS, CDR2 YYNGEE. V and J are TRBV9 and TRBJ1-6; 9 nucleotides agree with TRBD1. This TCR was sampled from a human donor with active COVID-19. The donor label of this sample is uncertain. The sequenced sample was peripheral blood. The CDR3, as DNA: TGTGCCAGCAGCGGACAGGGGGTTTCCTATAATTCACCCCTCCACTTT. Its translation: CASSGQGVSYNSPLHF.